This T cell receptor (beta chain) appears in the sequencing data of a study of cytomegalovirus exposure and HLA in healthy donors. Both 60 Vbeta primers and 13 Jbeta primers went into the PCR. Clones were read by immunoSEQ multiplex PCR, and TCRdb kept only the in-frame ones, dropping some. Of some 120,000 clones in the sample, over 60% were seen once. The donors gave bone marrow, and they were healthy. This clonotype was sampled from a middle-aged woman in good health and CMV-seropositive. The material sequenced was PBMCs.

The CDR3: CASSVGQGADYGYTF. The CDR3 DNA reads TGTGCCAGCAGCGTCGGACAGGGGGCAGACTATGGCTACACCTTC. The J gene is TRBJ1-2, the V gene TRBV9; 11 bases line up with TRBD1. The CDR3 consists of 15 residues. V shed 2 bases and J 3 bases; nucleotides not matched to a gene: 3. Germline V gives CDR1 SGDLS, CDR2 YYNGEE.